This T cell receptor (beta chain) was profiled in a study of blood T cell repertoires in COVID-19. Study at large: Acute and convalescent COVID-19 specimens originated in the United States, Italy and Spain.

Measured with immunoSEQ multiplex PCR; TCRdb has only the in-frame clones, and not every one. The sample shows under 300,000 clones, about 90% of them seen only once. V lost 5 bases and J 2 bases, leaving 22 bases between the germline ends. Germline V gene sequence: CDR1 MNHNY, CDR2 SVGAGI (reference sequence). The CDR3 length is 18 residues. The sample taken for sequencing was PBMCs or T cells enriched from blood (not recorded which). This chain joins TRBV6-6 and TRBJ2-1; D possibly corresponds to TRBD2 (5 bases). The source of this sequence is a woman aged 55-70 years who had recovered from COVID-19. The CDR3 coding sequence is TGTGCCAGCAGTCCTACCGTCGTGACAAGCGGAGCCTACAATGAGCAGTTCTTC. As protein: CASSPTVVTSGAYNEQFF.